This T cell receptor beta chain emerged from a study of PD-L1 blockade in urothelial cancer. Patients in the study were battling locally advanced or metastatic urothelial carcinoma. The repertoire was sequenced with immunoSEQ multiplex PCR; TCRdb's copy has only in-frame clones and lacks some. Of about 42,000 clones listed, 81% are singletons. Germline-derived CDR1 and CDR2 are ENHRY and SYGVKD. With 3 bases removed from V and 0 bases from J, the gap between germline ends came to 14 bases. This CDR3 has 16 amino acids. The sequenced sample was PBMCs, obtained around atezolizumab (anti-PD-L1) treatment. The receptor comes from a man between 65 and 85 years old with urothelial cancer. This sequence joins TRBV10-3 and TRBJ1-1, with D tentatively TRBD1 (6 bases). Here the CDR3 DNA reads TGTGCCATCAGTGATCCTACCAGGGACATGAACACTGAAGCTTTCTTT. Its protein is CAISDPTRDMNTEAFF.